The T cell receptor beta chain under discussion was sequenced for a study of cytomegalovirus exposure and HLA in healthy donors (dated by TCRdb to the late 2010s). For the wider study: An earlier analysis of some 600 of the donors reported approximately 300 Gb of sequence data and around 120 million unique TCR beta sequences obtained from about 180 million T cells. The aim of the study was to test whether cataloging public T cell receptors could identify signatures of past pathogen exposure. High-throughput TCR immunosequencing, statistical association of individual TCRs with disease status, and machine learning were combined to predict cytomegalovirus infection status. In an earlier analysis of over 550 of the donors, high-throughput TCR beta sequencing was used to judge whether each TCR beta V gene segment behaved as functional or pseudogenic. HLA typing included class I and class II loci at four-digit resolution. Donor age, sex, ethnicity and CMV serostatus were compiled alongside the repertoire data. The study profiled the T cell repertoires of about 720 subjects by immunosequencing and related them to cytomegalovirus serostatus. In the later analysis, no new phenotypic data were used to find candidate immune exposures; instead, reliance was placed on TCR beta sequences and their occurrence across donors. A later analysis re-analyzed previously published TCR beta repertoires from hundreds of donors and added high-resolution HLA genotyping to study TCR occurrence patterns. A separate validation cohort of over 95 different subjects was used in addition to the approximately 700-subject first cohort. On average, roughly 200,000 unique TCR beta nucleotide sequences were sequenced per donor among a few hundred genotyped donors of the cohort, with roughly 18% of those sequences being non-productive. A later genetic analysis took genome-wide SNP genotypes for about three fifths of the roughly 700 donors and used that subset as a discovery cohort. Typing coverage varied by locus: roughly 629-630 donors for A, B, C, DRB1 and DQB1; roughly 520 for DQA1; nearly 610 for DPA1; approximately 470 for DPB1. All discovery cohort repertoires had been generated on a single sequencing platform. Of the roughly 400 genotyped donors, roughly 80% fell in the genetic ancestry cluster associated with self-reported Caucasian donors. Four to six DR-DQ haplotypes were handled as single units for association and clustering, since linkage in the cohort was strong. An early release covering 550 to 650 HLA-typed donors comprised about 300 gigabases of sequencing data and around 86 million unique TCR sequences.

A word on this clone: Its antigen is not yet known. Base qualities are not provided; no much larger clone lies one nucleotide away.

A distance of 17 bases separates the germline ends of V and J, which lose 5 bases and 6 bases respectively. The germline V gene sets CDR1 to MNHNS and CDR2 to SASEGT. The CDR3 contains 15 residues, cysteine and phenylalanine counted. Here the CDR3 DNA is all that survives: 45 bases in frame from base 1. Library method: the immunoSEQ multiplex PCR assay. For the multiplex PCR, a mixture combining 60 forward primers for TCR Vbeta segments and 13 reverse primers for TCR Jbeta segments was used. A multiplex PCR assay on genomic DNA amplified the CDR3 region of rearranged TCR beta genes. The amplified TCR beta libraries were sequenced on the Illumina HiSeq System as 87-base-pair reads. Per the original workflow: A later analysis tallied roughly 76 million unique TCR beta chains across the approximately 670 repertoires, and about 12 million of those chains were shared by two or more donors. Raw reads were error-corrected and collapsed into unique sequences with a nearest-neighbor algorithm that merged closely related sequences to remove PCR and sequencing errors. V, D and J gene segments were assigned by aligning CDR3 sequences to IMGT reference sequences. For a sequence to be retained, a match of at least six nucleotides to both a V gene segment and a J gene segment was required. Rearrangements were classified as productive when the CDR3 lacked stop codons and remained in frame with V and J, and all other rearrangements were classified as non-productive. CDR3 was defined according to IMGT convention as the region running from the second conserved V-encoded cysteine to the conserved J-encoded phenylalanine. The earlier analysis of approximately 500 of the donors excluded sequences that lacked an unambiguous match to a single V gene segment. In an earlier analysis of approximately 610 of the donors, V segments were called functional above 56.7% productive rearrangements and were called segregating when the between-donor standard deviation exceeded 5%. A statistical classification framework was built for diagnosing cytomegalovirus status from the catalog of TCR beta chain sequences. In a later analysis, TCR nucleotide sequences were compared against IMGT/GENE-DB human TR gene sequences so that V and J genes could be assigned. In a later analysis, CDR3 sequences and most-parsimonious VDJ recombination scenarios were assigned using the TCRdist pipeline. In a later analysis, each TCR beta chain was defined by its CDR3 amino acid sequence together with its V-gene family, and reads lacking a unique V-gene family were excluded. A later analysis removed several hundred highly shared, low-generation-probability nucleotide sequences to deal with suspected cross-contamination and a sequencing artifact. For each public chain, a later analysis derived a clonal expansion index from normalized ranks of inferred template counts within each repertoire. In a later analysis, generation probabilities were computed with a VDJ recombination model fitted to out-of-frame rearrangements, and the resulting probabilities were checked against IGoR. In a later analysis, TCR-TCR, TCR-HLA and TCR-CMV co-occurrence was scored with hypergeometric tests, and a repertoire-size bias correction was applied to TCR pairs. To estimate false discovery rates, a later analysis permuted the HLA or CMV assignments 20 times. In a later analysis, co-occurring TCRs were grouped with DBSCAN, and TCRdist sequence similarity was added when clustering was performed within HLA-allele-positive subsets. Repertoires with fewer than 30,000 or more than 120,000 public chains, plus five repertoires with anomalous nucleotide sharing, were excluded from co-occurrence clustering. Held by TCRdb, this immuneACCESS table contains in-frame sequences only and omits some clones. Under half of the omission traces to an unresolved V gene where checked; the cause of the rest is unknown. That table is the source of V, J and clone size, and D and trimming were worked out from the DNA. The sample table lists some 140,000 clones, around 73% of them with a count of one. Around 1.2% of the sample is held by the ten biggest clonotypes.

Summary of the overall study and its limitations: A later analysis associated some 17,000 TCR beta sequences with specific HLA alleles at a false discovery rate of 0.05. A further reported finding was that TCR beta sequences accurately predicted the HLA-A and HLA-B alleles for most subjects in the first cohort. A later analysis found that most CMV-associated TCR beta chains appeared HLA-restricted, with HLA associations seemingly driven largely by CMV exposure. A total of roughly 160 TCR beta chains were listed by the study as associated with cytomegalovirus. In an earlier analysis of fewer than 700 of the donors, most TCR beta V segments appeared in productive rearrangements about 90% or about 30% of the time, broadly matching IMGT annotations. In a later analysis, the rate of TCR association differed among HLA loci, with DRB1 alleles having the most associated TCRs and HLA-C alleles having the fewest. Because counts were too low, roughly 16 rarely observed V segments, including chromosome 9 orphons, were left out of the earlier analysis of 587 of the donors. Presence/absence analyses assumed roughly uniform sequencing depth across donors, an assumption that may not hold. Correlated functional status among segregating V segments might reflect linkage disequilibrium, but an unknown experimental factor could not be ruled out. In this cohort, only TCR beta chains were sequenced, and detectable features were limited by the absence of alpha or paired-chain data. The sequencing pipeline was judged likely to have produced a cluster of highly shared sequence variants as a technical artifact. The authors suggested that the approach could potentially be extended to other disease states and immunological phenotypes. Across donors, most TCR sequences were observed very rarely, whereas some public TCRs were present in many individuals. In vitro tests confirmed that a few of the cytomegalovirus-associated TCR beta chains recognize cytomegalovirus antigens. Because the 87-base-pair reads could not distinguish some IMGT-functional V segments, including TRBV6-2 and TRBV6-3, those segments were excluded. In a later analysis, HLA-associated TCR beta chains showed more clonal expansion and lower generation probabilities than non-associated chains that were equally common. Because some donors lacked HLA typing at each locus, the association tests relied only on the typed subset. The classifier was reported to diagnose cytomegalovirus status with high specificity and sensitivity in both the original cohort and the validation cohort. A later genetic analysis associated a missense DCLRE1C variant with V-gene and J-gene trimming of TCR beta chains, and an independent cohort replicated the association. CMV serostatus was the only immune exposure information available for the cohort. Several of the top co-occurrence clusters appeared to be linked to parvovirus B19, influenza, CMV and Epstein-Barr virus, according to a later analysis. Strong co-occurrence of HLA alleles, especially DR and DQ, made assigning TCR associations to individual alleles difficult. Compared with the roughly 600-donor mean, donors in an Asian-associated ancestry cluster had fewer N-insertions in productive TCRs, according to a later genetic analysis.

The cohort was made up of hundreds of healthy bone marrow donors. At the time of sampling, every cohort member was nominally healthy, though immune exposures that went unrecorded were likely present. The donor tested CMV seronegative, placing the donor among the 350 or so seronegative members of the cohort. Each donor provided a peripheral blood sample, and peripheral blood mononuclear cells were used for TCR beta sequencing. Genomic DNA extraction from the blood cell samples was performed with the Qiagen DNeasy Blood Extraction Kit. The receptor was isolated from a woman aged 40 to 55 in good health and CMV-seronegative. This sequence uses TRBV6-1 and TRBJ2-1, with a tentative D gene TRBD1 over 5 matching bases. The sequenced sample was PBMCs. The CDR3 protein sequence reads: CASSLSWGSVNEQFF. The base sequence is TGTGCCAGCAGTCTCTCCTGGGGCTCGGTCAATGAGCAGTTCTTC.